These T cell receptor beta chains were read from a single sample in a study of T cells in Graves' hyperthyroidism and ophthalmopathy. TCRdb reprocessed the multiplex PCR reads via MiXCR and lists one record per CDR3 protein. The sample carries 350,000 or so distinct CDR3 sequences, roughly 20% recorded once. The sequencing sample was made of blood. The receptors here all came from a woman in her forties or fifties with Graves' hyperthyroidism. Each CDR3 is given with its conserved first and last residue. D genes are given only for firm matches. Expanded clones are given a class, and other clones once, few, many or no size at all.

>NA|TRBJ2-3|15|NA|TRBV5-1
CASSLGPGSTDTQYF
TGCGCCAGCAGCTTGGGTCCGGGGAGCACAGATACGCAGTATTTT
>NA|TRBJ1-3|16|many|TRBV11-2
CASSPLTGSSGNTIYF
TGTGCCAGCAGCCCCTTGACGGGAAGCTCTGGAAACACCATATATTTT
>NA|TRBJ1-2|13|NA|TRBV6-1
CATAGQANYGYTF
TGTGCCACCGCCGGGCAGGCTAACTATGGCTACACCTTC
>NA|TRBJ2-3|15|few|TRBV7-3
CASSPGRPSTDTQYF
TGTGCCAGCAGCCCCGGACGGCCTAGCACAGATACGCAGTATTTT
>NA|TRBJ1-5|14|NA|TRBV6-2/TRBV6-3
CASNAGEVSQPRHF
TGTGCCAGCAATGCAGGGGAGGTAAGTCAGCCCCGGCATTTT
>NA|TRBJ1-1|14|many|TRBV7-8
CASSFVGSPGEAFF
TGTGCCAGCAGCTTTGTAGGTTCCCCAGGTGAAGCTTTCTTT
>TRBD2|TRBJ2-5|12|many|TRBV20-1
CSAGGGGETQYF
TGCAGTGCTGGTGGGGGGGGGGAGACCCAGTACTTC
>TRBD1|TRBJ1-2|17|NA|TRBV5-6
CASSLTLTGSPLYGYTF
TGTGCCAGCAGCTTAACTTTGACAGGGTCACCGCTTTACGGCTACACCTTC
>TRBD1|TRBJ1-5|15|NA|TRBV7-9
CASSLSGQGNQPQHF
TGTGCCAGCAGCTTATCGGGACAGGGGAATCAGCCCCAGCATTTT
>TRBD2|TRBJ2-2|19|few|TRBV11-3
CASSPRGLAGNANTGELFF
TGTGCCAGCAGCCCCCGGGGGCTAGCGGGGAACGCGAACACCGGGGAGCTGTTTTTT
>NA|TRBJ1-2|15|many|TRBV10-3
CAISERPEVSHGYTF
TGTGCCATCAGTGAAAGGCCGGAGGTCTCCCATGGCTACACCTTC
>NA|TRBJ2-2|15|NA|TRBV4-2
CASSQGDQNTGELLF
TGTGCCAGCAGCCAGGGGGACCAGAACACCGGGGAGCTGCTTTTT
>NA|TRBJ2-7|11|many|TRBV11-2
CASSLTDEQYF
TGTGCCAGCAGCCTAACCGACGAGCAGTACTTC
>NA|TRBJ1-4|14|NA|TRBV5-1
CASSPTVTNEKLFF
TGCGCCAGCAGCCCGACAGTAACTAATGAAAAACTGTTTTTT
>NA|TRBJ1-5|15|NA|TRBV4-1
CASSQDWQGNQPQHF
TGCGCCAGCAGCCAAGATTGGCAGGGCAATCAGCCCCAGCATTTT
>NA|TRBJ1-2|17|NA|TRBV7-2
CASSLNRFAGMDYGYTF
TGTGCCAGCAGCTTGAACAGATTCGCGGGTATGGACTATGGCTACACCTTC
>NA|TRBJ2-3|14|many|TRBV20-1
CSASSAGGTDTQYF
TGCAGTGCTAGCTCAGCCGGAGGCACAGATACGCAGTATTTT
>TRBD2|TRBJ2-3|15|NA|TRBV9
CASSVGGVNTDTQYF
TGTGCCAGCAGCGTGGGGGGGGTCAACACAGATACGCAGTATTTT
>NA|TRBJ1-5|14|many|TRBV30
CACDTRLGVGPQHF
TGTGCCTGCGATACCCGCTTGGGAGTTGGGCCCCAGCATTTT
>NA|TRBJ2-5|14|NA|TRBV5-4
CASSLWGIEETQYF
TGTGCCAGCAGCTTGTGGGGAATTGAAGAGACCCAGTACTTC
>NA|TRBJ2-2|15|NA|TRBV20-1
CSARGLTGSAGELFF
TGCAGTGCTAGAGGCTTGACGGGCTCCGCCGGGGAGCTGTTTTTT
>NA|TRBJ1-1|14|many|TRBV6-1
CASSHYGGGTEAFF
TGTGCCAGCAGTCACTACGGGGGTGGCACTGAAGCTTTCTTT
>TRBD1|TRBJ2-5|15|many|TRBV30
CAWSPDRAYQETQYF
TGTGCCTGGAGCCCGGACAGGGCCTACCAAGAGACCCAGTACTTC
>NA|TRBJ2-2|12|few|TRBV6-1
CASSSPSGELFF
TGTGCCAGCAGTTCCCCATCCGGGGAGCTGTTTTTT
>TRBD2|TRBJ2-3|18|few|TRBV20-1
CSATTGTSGSIMGDTQYF
TGCAGTGCTACCACCGGGACTAGCGGGAGTATAATGGGAGATACGCAGTATTTT
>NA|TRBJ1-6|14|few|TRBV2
CASSDLPGDSPLHF
TGTGCCAGCAGTGACCTCCCGGGGGATTCACCCCTCCACTTT
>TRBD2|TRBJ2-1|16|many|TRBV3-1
CASSQDASGFNNEQFF
TGTGCCAGCAGCCAAGATGCTAGCGGGTTCAACAATGAGCAGTTCTTC
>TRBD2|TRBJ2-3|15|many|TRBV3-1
CASSLERGFTDTQYF
TGTGCCAGCAGCCTAGAGCGGGGCTTCACAGATACGCAGTATTTT
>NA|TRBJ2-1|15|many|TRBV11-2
CASSLPGAGYNEQFF
TGTGCCAGCAGCTTACCGGGGGCAGGGTACAATGAGCAGTTCTTC
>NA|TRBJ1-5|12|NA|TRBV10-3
CAISGTGTLRHF
TGTGCCATCAGCGGCACTGGTACACTTAGGCATTTT
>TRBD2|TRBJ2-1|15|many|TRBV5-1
CASSLTSGRYNEQFF
TGTGCCAGCTCACTTACTAGCGGGCGTTACAATGAGCAGTTCTTC
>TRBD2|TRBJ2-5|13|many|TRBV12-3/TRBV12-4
CASSWGGEETQYF
TGTGCCAGCAGTTGGGGGGGAGAGGAGACCCAGTACTTC
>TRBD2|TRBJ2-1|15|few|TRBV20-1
CSATPSGEGDRGTFF
TGCAGTGCTACACCTAGCGGGGAAGGAGACCGGGGGACGTTCTTC
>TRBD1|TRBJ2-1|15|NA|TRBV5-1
CASSPGQGDSDEQFF
TGCGCCAGCAGCCCAGGACAGGGGGACAGCGATGAGCAGTTCTTC
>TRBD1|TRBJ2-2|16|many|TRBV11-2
CASSLGRQGNTGELFF
TGTGCCAGCAGCTTGGGACGACAGGGGAACACCGGGGAGCTGTTTTTT
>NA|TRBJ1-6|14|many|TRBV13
CASSNEGHNSPLHF
TGTGCCAGCAGCAACGAAGGGCACAATTCACCCCTCCACTTT
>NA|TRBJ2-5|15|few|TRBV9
CASSVGGGSKETQYF
TGTGCCAGCAGCGTAGGAGGCGGGTCGAAAGAGACCCAGTACTTC
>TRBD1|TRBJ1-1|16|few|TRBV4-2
CASSRLTTGGNTEAFF
TGTGCCAGCAGCCGCCTAACGACAGGGGGGAACACTGAAGCTTTCTTT
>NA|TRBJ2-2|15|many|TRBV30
CAWSVPGGITGELFF
TGTGCCTGGAGTGTCCCCGGCGGTATCACCGGGGAGCTGTTTTTT
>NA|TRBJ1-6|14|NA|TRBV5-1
CASSPTRPDSPLHF
TGCGCCAGCAGCCCCACCAGGCCCGATTCACCCCTCCACTTT
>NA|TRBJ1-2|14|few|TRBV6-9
CASSYFAGAVGYTF
TGTGCCAGCAGTTACTTCGCGGGGGCCGTTGGCTACACCTTC
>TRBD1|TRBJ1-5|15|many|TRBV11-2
CASSLGQGAWQPQHF
TGTGCCAGCAGCCTGGGACAGGGGGCTTGGCAGCCCCAGCATTTT
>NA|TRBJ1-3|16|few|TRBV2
CASSAGRPVSGNTIYF
TGTGCCAGCAGTGCGGGCAGACCCGTTTCTGGAAACACCATATATTTT
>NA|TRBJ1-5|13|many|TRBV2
CASNGAGNQPQHF
TGTGCCAGCAACGGGGCAGGCAATCAGCCCCAGCATTTT
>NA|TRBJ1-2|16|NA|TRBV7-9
CASSLNFASGTGGYTF
TGTGCCAGCAGCTTAAACTTTGCTTCGGGTACAGGTGGCTACACCTTC
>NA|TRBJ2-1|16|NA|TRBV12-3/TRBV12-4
CASSFGVGGSYNEQFF
TGTGCCAGCAGTTTTGGGGTGGGGGGCTCCTACAATGAGCAGTTCTTC
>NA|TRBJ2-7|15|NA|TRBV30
CAWSVDAGALYEQYF
TGTGCCTGGAGTGTGGACGCAGGGGCCCTCTACGAGCAGTACTTC
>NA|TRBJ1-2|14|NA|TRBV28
CASRTPLKPYGYTF
TGTGCCAGCAGGACCCCCCTCAAGCCCTATGGCTACACCTTC